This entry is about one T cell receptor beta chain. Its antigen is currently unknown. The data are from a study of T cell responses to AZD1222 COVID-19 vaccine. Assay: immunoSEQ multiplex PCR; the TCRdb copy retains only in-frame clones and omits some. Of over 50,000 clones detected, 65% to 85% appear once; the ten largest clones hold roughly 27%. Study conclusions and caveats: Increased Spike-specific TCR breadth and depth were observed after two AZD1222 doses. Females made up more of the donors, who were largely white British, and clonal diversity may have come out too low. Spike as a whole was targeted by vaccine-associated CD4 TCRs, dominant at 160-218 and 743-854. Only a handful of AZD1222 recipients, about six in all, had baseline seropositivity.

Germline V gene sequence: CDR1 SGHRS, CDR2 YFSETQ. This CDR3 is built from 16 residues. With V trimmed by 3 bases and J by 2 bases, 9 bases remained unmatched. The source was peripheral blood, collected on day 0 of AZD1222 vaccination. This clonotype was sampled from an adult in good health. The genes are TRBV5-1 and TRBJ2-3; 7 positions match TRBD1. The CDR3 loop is CASSSGTARYTDTQYF. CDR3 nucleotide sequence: TGCGCCAGCAGCTCAGGGACAGCGAGATACACAGATACGCAGTATTTT.